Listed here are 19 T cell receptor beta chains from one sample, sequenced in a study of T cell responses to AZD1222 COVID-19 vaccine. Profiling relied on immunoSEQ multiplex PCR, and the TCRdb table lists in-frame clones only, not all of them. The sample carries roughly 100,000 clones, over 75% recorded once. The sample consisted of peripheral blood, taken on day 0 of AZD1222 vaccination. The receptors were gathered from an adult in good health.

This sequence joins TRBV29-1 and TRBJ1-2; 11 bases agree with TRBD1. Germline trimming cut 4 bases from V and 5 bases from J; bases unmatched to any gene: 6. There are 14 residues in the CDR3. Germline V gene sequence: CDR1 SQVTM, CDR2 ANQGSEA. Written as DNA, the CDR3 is TGCAGCGTTGGCGGACAGGGGGCGGATTATGGCTACACCTTC. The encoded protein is CSVGGQGADYGYTF.

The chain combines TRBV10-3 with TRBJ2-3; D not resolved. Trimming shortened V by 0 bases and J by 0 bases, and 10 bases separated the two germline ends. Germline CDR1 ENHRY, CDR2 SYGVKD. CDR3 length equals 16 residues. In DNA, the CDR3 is TGTGCCATCAGTGAGTCGAGTCGATCAAGCACAGATACGCAGTATTTT. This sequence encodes CAISESSRSSTDTQYF.

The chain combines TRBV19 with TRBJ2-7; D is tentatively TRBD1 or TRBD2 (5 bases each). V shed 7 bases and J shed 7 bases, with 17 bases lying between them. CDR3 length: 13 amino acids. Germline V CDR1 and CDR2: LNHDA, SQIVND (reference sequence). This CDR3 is CASKDRPSGEQYF. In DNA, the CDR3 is TGTGCCAGTAAAGACAGACCCTCGGGGGAGCAGTACTTC.

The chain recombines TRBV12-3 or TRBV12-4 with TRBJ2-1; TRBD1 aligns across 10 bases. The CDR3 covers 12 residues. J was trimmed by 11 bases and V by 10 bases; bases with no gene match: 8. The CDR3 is CATTWTGGQQFF. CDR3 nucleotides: TGTGCCACAACCTGGACAGGGGGACAGCAGTTCTTC.

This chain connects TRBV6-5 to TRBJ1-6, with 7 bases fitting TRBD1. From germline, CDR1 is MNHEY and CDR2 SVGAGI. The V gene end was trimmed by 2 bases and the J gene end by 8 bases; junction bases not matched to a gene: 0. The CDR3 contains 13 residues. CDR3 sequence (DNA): TGTGCCAGCAGTTACACAGGGGATTCACCCCTCCACTTT. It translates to CASSYTGDSPLHF.

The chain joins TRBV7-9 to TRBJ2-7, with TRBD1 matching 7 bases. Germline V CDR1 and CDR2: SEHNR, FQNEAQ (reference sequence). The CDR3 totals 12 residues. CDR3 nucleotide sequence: TGTGCTCTTGGACAGGTGGACTACGAGCAGTACTTC. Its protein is CALGQVDYEQYF.

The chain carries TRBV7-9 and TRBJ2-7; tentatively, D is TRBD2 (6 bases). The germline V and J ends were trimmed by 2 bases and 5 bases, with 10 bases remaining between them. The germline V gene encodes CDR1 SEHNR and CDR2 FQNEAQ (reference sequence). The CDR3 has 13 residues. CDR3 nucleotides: TGTGCCAGCAGCTTATCGGGAGTTAACGAGCAGTACTTC. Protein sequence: CASSLSGVNEQYF.

The CDR3 here is CASSYSTGEGYTF. The CDR3 bases are TGTGCCAGCAGTTACTCAACAGGGGAAGGCTACACCTTC. The chain carries TRBV6-5 and TRBJ1-2, with 7 bases lining up with TRBD1. This CDR3 is built from 13 residues. Germline CDR1 MNHEY, CDR2 SVGAGI. V shed 0 bases and J 8 bases; nucleotides not matched to a gene: 3.

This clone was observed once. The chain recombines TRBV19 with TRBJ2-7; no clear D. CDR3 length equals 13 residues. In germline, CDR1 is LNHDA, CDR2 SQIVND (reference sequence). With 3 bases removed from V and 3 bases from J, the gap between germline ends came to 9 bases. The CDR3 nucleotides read TGTGCCAGTAGTATGAGGCGGAGCTACGAGCAGTACTTC. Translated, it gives CASSMRRSYEQYF.

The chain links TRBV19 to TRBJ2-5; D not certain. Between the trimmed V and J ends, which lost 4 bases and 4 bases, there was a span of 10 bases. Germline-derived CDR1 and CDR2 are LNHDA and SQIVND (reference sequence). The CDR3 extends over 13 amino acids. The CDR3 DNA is TGTGCCAGTAGTAGTAGGGAACGAGAGACCCAGTACTTC. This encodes CASSSRERETQYF.

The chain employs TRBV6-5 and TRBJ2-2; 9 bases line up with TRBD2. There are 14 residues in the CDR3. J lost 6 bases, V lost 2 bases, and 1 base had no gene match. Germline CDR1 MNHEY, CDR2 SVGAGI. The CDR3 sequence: CASSYGTSPGELFF. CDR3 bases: TGTGCCAGCAGTTACGGGACTAGCCCCGGGGAGCTGTTTTTT.

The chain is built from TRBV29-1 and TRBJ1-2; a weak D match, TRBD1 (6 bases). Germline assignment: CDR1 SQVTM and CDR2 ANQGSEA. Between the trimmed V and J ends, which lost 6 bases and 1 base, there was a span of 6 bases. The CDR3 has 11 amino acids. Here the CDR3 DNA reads TGCAGCGTACAGGGTAACTATGGCTACACCTTC. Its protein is CSVQGNYGYTF. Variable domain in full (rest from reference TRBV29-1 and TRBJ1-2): SAVISQKPSRDICQRGTSLTIQCQVDSQVTMMFWYRQQPGQSLTLIATANQGSEATYESGFVIDKFPISRPNLTFSTLTVSNMSPEDSSIYLCSVQGNYGYTFGSGTRLTVV.

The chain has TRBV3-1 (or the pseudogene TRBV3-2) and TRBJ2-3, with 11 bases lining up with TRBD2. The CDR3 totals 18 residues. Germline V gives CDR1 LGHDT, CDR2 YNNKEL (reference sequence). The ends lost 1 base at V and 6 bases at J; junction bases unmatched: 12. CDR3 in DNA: TGTGCCAGCAGCCAAGCCCGACTAGCGGGGTCTTTTATGGATACGCAGTATTTT. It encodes CASSQARLAGSFMDTQYF.

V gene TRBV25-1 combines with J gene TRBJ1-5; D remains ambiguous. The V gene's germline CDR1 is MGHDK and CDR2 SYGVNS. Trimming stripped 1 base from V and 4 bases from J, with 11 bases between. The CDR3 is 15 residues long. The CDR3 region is CASSESRTSNQPQHF. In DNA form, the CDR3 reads TGTGCCAGCAGTGAATCCCGGACCTCAAATCAGCCCCAGCATTTT.

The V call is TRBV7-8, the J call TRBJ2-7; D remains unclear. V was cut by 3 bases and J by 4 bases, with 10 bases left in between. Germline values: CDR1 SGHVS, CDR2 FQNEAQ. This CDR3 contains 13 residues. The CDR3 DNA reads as TGTGCCAGCAGCTTTGATCTAGGGTACGAGCAGTACTTC. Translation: CASSFDLGYEQYF.

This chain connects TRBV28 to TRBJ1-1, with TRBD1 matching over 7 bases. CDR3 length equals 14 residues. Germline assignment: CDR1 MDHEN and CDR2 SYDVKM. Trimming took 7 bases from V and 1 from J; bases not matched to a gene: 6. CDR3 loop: CASNPGGSNTEAFF. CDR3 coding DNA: TGTGCCAGCAACCCAGGGGGGTCGAACACTGAAGCTTTCTTT.

The CDR3 reads CASSIHSGAINQPQHF. The CDR3 DNA reads as TGTGCCAGTAGTATCCACTCGGGGGCAATCAATCAGCCCCAGCATTTT. This chain links TRBV19 with TRBJ1-5; the D gene is possibly TRBD1 (6 bases). Trimming took 3 bases from V and 3 from J, leaving 15 bases between them. Germline CDR1 is LNHDA and CDR2 is SQIVND (reference sequence). The length of the CDR3 is 16 residues.

CDR3 residues: CASSTGQGANIQYF. Written as DNA, the CDR3 is TGTGCCAGCAGCACCGGACAGGGGGCGAACATTCAGTACTTC. The genes are TRBV7-2 and TRBJ2-4; TRBD1 aligns across 11 bases. V was clipped by 5 bases and J by 7 bases; unmatched bases: 4. This CDR3 has 14 residues. Germline CDR1 SGHTA, CDR2 FQGNSA.

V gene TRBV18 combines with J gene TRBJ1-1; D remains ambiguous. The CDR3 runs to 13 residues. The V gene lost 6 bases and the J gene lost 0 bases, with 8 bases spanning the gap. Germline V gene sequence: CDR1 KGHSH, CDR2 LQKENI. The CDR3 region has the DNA TGTGCCAGCTCGGAAGGTATGAACACTGAAGCTTTCTTT. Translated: CASSEGMNTEAFF.